This T cell receptor beta chain was sequenced during a study of blood T cell repertoires in COVID-19. Background on the study: Donors in the United States, Italy and Spain gave samples during acute or convalescent COVID-19. T cells, B-cell-depleted T cells, or PBMCs provided the cDNA or gDNA that served as material.

The authors' processing: Amplification of reference gene primers provided the estimated nucleated cell counts. Only in-frame clones appear in the TCRdb table, and some are missing; sequencing was by immunoSEQ multiplex PCR. V, J and clone size derive from that table, while D and trimming were established from the DNA sequence. The sample yields over 40,000 clones, about 89% seen once. The TCR sequence derives from a man between 65 and 79 years old with active COVID-19. Sequenced: peripheral blood.

CDR3 in amino acids: CASSGYGTSTDTQYF. The CDR3 DNA reads TGTGCCAGCTCGGGATACGGGACTAGCACAGATACGCAGTATTTT. V is TRBV19 and J is TRBJ2-3; possible D gene TRBD2, 6 bases. The germline CDR1 and CDR2 sequences are LNHDA and SQIVND (reference sequence). The CDR3 totals 15 residues. V was pared by 9 bases and J by 0 bases, with 16 bases between.